The clone carrying this T cell receptor (beta chain) was recorded a few times. CDR3 size: 14 residues. V lost 3 bases and J lost 5, with 13 bases in between. CDR1 and CDR2 (germline): SEHNR, FQNEAQ (reference sequence). From RNA transcripts, TCR beta CDR3 regions were amplified. HTBI primers were used for first-round RT-PCR of the TCR CDR3. Each CDR3 protein gets one entry after TCRdb re-called the multiplex PCR reads with MiXCR. The table has approximately 400,000 distinct CDR3 sequences, more than 15% seen once. This entry is derived from a study of T cells in Graves' hyperthyroidism and ophthalmopathy.

Sequenced input: blood. The genes are TRBV7-9 and TRBJ1-1; D is unresolved. This sequence was found in a woman in her late teens or twenties with Graves' hyperthyroidism. The CDR3 DNA is TGTGCCAGCAGCTTGGAGAGTAAGGGTACTGAAGCTTTCTTT. Translation gives CASSLESKGTEAFF.